A single sample gave rise to the 25 T cell receptor beta chains below, sequenced in a study of T cell changes during pregnancy in multiple sclerosis. Some clones are missing from TCRdb's copy, which holds only in-frame ones; the method was immunoSEQ multiplex PCR. The table lists around 63,000 clones, approximately 92% of them singletons. Specimen: CD8+ T cells from peripheral blood mononuclear cells, collected in the third trimester of pregnancy. These receptors were obtained from a female donor in good health, enrolled as a control in a pregnancy study.

The chain links TRBV9 to TRBJ1-2; 9 nucleotides match TRBD1. Trimming cost V 0 bases and J 4 bases; bases outside gene matches: 16. The CDR3 is 19 amino acids. The germline gives CDR1 SGDLS, CDR2 YYNGEE. CDR3 coding DNA: TGTGCCAGCAGCGTAGTTACCTCGATTGGACAGGGGAGAAGCTATGGCTACACCTTC. This encodes CASSVVTSIGQGRSYGYTF.

This chain joins TRBV4-1 and TRBJ1-6; the match to TRBD1 covers 8 bases. The germline CDR1 and CDR2 sequences are MGHRA and YSYEKL. The CDR3 extends over 17 amino acids. The V segment lost 1 base and the J segment 6 bases; nucleotides outside the gene matches: 8. CDR3 sequence (DNA): TGCGCCAGCAGCCAAGGCGCCCTGACAGGGGTTAATTCACCCCTCCACTTT. Its translation is CASSQGALTGVNSPLHF.

The V gene is TRBV5-1, the J gene TRBJ1-2; D ambiguous. V shed 3 bases and J shed 6 bases, with 18 bases lying between them. The CDR3 runs 15 residues. CDR1 is SGHRS, CDR2 YFSETQ, per germline. CDR3 in DNA: TGCGCCAGCAGCTCGAGGAGGAGGCAGGTTGATGGCTACACCTTC. Protein product: CASSSRRRQVDGYTF.

The V call is TRBV4-2, the J call TRBJ2-2, with a possible D match to TRBD1 (7 bases). With 1 base removed from V and 5 bases from J, the gap between germline ends came to 14 bases. Germline CDR1 LGHNA, CDR2 YNFKEQ. The CDR3 has 16 amino acids. The CDR3 nucleotides are TGTGCCAGCAGCCAAGCGACAGGGAGGAAAACCGGGGAGCTGTTTTTT. Translating gives CASSQATGRKTGELFF.

This chain uses TRBV6-5 with TRBJ2-7; 7 nucleotides align to TRBD2. V gave up 0 bases and J gave up 6 bases; unmatched junction bases: 2. The CDR3 runs 13 residues. Germline CDR1 and CDR2: MNHEY and SVGAGI. The CDR3 coding sequence is TGTGCCAGCAGTTACTCGGGGGGGGGCGAGCAGTACTTC. Protein product: CASSYSGGGEQYF.

The chain is built from TRBV12-5 and TRBJ1-1; a weak D match, TRBD1 (5 bases). The CDR3 sequence is 12 residues long. The V end lost 1 base, the J end lost 6 bases, and 6 bases lay between the germline ends. The germline V gene has CDR1 LGHNT and CDR2 FRNRAP. In DNA, the CDR3 is TGTGCTAGTGGTTTGGAAGGGGCTGAAGCTTTCTTT. Residues: CASGLEGAEAFF.

V and J are TRBV10-3 and TRBJ2-7; the match to TRBD1 covers 7 bases. Germline values: CDR1 ENHRY, CDR2 SYGVKD. This CDR3 is built from 15 residues. V shed 7 bases and J 3 bases; nucleotides not matched to a gene: 12. CDR3 residues: CAITPTGQGVYEQYF. Written as DNA, the CDR3 is TGTGCCATCACCCCGACAGGGCAGGGAGTCTACGAGCAGTACTTC.

This sequence joins TRBV4-3 and TRBJ2-2; TRBD1 aligns across 8 bases. Germline CDR1 reads LGHNA; CDR2 reads YSLEER. V dropped 1 base and J dropped 5; count of bases not matched to a gene: 6. This CDR3 comprises 16 residues. This CDR3 reads CASSQGTGSGTGELFF. CDR3 bases: TGCGCCAGCAGCCAAGGGACAGGGTCTGGGACCGGGGAGCTGTTTTTT.

The rearrangement joins TRBV10-3 to TRBJ1-1, with 7 nucleotides matching TRBD1. The CDR3 runs 13 residues. V trimming: 9 bases; J trimming: 4 bases; junction bases outside the gene matches: 8. In germline, CDR1 is ENHRY, CDR2 SYGVKD. Written as DNA, the CDR3 is TGTGCCATTTCAGACAGGGTATCCACTGAAGCTTTCTTT. Translation: CAISDRVSTEAFF.

V gene TRBV4-3 combines with J gene TRBJ1-2; no clear D. The CDR3 contains 14 residues. Germline V lookup: CDR1 LGHNA, CDR2 YSLEER. The V gene lost 2 bases and the J gene lost 8 bases, with 15 bases spanning the gap. The DNA of the CDR3 is TGCGCCAGCAGCCAACCTCGACACGGCTTCGGCTACACCTTC. Translating it yields CASSQPRHGFGYTF.

This clone occurred once. The chain joins TRBV27 to TRBJ1-5, with TRBD1 as a possible D gene (6 bases). The length of the CDR3 is 17 residues. The V gene's germline CDR1 is MNHEY and CDR2 SMNVEV (reference sequence). With 1 base removed from V and 0 bases from J, the gap between germline ends came to 13 bases. CDR3 region: CASSLYGGRGSNQPQHF. CDR3 DNA: TGTGCCAGCAGTTTATACGGTGGCAGGGGTAGCAATCAGCCCCAGCATTTT.

This clone is a singleton in its sample. This sequence joins TRBV7-3 and TRBJ2-5; 11 nucleotides agree with TRBD2. CDR1 is SGHTA and CDR2 is FQGTGA in the germline V gene. J lost 1 base, V lost 5 bases, and 6 bases had no gene match. There are 16 residues in the CDR3. The DNA of the CDR3 is TGTGCCAGCAGCGAAACTAGCGGGGGACCCCAAGAGACCCAGTACTTC. Translation gives CASSETSGGPQETQYF.

This clone was recorded once. The rearrangement uses TRBV12-5 and TRBJ2-3; TRBD2 matches at 9 bases. This CDR3 region has 21 residues. Germline V CDR1 and CDR2: LGHNT, FRNRAP. The V and J ends lost 2 bases and 2 bases, in that order; junction bases with no gene match: 20. The CDR3: CASGLPLRASGDTGNTDTQYF. Here the CDR3 DNA reads TGTGCTAGTGGTTTGCCCCTCCGAGCTAGCGGGGACACAGGAAACACAGATACGCAGTATTTT.

V gene TRBV13 combines with J gene TRBJ2-5; 7 bases fit TRBD1. V gave up 5 bases and J gave up 3 bases; unmatched junction bases: 3. Germline lookup yields CDR1 PRHDT and CDR2 FYEKMQ (reference sequence). The CDR3 is 13 residues long. The CDR3 sequence is CASSLDREETQYF. CDR3 nucleotide sequence: TGTGCCAGCAGCCTAGACAGGGAAGAGACCCAGTACTTC.

This CDR3 reads CASSIDRDRNNEQFF. The DNA of the CDR3 is TGTGCCAGTAGTATAGATAGGGACAGAAACAATGAGCAGTTCTTC. This rearrangement joins TRBV19 to TRBJ2-1, with 7 bases aligning to TRBD1. CDR1 and CDR2 (germline): LNHDA, SQIVND (reference sequence). The CDR3 sequence is 15 residues long. Losses at the gene ends were 0 bases for V and 5 bases for J; bases not matched to a gene: 4.

V usage is TRBV2 and J usage is TRBJ2-7, with a possible D match to TRBD2 (7 bases). Trimming pared 0 bases from V and 6 bases from J, leaving 18 bases between. The length of the CDR3 is 16 residues. CDR1 and CDR2 (germline): SNHLY, FYNNEI. The CDR3 DNA follows: TGTGCCAGCAGTGAAGCAGGAAGGGGGGGGGCGGCCGAGCAGTACTTC. Its translation is CASSEAGRGGAAEQYF.

V and J are TRBV5-5 and TRBJ2-3; D uncertain. Germline CDR1 and CDR2: SGHKS and YYEKEE (reference sequence). Deletions cut 4 bases from V and 2 bases from J, with 11 bases between. This CDR3 comprises 14 residues. The CDR3 region is CASSDNRFTDTQYF. In DNA, the CDR3 is TGTGCCAGCAGCGACAACAGATTCACAGATACGCAGTATTTT.

The V call is TRBV7-2, the J call TRBJ1-2; TRBD1 agrees at 7 bases. J gave up 4 bases and V 7 bases, and 18 bases lay outside the gene matches. The CDR3 sequence is 17 residues long. Per the germline V gene, CDR1 is SGHTA and CDR2 is FQGNSA. CDR3 loop: CASTQTQPGQWAYGYTF. The CDR3 nucleotides are TGTGCCAGCACCCAAACCCAACCGGGACAGTGGGCCTATGGCTACACCTTC.

The chain carries TRBV29-1 and TRBJ1-2; D ambiguous. Germline assignment: CDR1 SQVTM and CDR2 ANQGSEA. The CDR3 runs to 13 residues. Trimming shortened V by 4 bases and J by 1 base, and 10 bases separated the two germline ends. The CDR3 DNA reads TGCAGCGTTGTGGGCACGAGTAACTATGGCTACACCTTC. It specifies CSVVGTSNYGYTF.

The rearrangement uses TRBV4-2 and TRBJ2-3; 10 nucleotides line up with TRBD2. The germline V gene encodes CDR1 LGHNA and CDR2 YNFKEQ. Trimming took 1 base from V and 4 from J; bases not matched to a gene: 8. The CDR3 is 17 amino acids. This CDR3 reads CASSQGGDLAGADTQYF. The CDR3 DNA sequence: TGTGCCAGCAGCCAAGGAGGCGATCTAGCGGGGGCAGATACGCAGTATTTT.

This clone is a singleton in its sample. The chain employs TRBV11-3 and TRBJ1-1, with D unresolved. The CDR3 loop spans 14 amino acids. V dropped 1 base and J dropped 0 bases, with 6 bases sitting between them. In germline, CDR1 is SGHNT, CDR2 YENEEA. The CDR3 spells CASSLVTVNTEAFF. In nucleotides, the CDR3 is TGTGCCAGCAGCTTAGTAACGGTGAACACTGAAGCTTTCTTT.

This chain uses TRBV4-3 with TRBJ2-3; 11 bases are shared with TRBD2. With 3 bases clipped from V and 3 bases from J, the junction kept 2 bases outside the gene matches. CDR3 length equals 15 residues. Germline-derived CDR1 and CDR2 are LGHNA and YSLEER. The CDR3 protein is CASSQTSGNTDTQYF. The CDR3 DNA reads as TGCGCCAGCAGCCAGACTAGCGGGAATACAGATACGCAGTATTTT.

This chain links TRBV6-5 with TRBJ1-3, with D uncertain. The CDR3 has 11 residues. V lost 7 bases to trimming and J lost 1 base, with 2 bases between them. Germline values: CDR1 MNHEY, CDR2 SVGAGI. CDR3 nucleotides: TGTGCCAGCACGTCTGGAAACACCATATATTTT. It encodes CASTSGNTIYF.

This clone was found a few times. CDR3 residues: CASSSGTGGADGYTF. In DNA form, the CDR3 reads TGTGCCAGCAGTTCCGGGACAGGGGGCGCGGATGGCTACACCTTC. The V call is TRBV7-9, the J call TRBJ1-2; 12 bases fit TRBD1. V dropped 6 bases and J dropped 6; count of bases not matched to a gene: 8. Germline V gene sequence: CDR1 SEHNR, CDR2 FQNEAQ (reference sequence). The CDR3 length is 15 residues.

This clone was counted once. The chain links TRBV27 to TRBJ2-1; D might be TRBD2 (5 bases). CDR1 MNHEY and CDR2 SMNVEV come from the germline V gene (reference sequence). Trimming shortened V by 5 bases and J by 4 bases, and 12 bases separated the two germline ends. This CDR3 comprises 14 residues. This CDR3 is CASSPRGLYNEQFF. The CDR3 bases are TGTGCCAGCAGTCCACGGGGTCTATACAATGAGCAGTTCTTC.